The TCR beta chain under discussion was sequenced for a study of CD8+ T cells in alopecia areata. Trimming took 4 bases from V and 5 from J; bases not matched to a gene: 10. CDR1 is SGHVS and CDR2 is FQNEAQ in the germline V gene. This CDR3 comprises 16 residues. Comments on this clone: The antigen is undetermined.

Findings of the study overall: Lesional scalp displayed greater clonality than normal scalp, most notably in alopecia totalis/universalis. Tofacitinib significantly reduced both scalp clonality and expanded CD8+ clones among the top 100.

Described treatment: oral pan-JAK inhibitor, 5-10 mg twice daily. The authors extracted RNA and reverse transcribed it into cDNA as the sequencing template. Sequencing used immunoSEQ multiplex PCR; TCRdb keeps in-frame clones, though not all of them. The repertoire includes 200,000 or so clones, 58% of them detected once, and roughly 5% sits in the top ten. The source material was CD4+ T cells sorted from blood, sampled at week 24, from a patient treated with tofacitinib. This TCR derives from a human donor with alopecia areata. This sequence joins TRBV7-8 and TRBJ2-1, with TRBD2 matching over 8 bases. DNA of the CDR3: TGTGCCAGCAGCTCCGCCGTCGGGAGGGTACACAATGAGCAGTTCTTC. This codes for CASSSAVGRVHNEQFF.